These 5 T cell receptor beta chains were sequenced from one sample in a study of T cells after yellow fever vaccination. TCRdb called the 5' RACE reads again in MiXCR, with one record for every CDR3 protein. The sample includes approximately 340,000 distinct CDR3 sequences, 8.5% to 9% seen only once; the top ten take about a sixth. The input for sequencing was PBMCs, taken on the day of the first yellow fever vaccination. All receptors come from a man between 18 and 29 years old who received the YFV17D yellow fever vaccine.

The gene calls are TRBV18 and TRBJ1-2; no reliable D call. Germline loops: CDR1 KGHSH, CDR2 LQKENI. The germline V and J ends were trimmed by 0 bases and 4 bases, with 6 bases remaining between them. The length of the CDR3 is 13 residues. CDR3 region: CASSPPNIYGYTF. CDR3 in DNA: TGTGCCAGCTCACCACCGAACATCTATGGCTACACCTTC.

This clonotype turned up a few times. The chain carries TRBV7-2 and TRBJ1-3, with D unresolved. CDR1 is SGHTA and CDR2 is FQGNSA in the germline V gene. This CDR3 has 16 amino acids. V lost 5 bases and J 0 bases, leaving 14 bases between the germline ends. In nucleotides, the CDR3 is TGTGCCAGCAGCCCCTTTTCGGGAAACTCTGGAAACACCATATATTTT. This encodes CASSPFSGNSGNTIYF.

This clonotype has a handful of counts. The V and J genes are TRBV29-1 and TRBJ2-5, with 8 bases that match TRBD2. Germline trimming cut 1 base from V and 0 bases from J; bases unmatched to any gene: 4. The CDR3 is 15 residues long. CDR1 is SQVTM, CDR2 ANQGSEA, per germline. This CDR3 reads CSVEGGRGDQETQYF. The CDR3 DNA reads TGCAGCGTTGAAGGAGGGCGGGGGGACCAAGAGACCCAGTACTTC. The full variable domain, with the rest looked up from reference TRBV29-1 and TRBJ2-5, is SAVISQKPSRDICQRGTSLTIQCQVDSQVTMMFWYRQQPGQSLTLIATANQGSEATYESGFVIDKFPISRPNLTFSTLTVSNMSPEDSSIYLCSVEGGRGDQETQYFGPGTRLLVL.

CDR3 in DNA: TGTGCCAGCAGCGTGGGACTCCAGGGCTACGAGCAGTACGTC. Amino acids: CASSVGLQGYEQYV. V is TRBV7-8 and J is TRBJ2-7; possibly TRBD2 for D (6 bases). V lost 5 bases and J lost 3, with 14 bases in between. Germline assignment: CDR1 SGHVS and CDR2 FQNEAQ. This CDR3 is 14 amino acids long.

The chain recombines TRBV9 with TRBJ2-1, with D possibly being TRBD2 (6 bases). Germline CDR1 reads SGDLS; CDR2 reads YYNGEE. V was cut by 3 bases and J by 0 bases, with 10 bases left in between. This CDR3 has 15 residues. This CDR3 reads CASSGGVNSYNEQFF. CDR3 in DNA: TGTGCCAGCAGCGGGGGGGTTAACTCCTACAATGAGCAGTTCTTC.